The sequence of this TCR beta chain was determined in a study of blood T cell repertoires in COVID-19. Background on the study: The study drew acute and convalescent COVID-19 samples from the United States, Italy and Spain. T cells, B-cell-depleted T cells, or PBMCs supplied cDNA or gDNA.

The CDR3 is 11 residues long. Per the germline V gene, CDR1 is MNHEY and CDR2 is SVGAGI. Trimming took 10 bases from V and 6 from J; bases not matched to a gene: 3. As originally analysed: Estimation of nucleated cell counts was performed using reference gene primer amplification. Assay: immunoSEQ multiplex PCR; the TCRdb copy retains only in-frame clones and omits some. The DNA was the basis for D and trimming; V, J and clone size are from that table. There are 200,000 to 250,000 clones in the sample; 80% to 90% occur only once, and around 2.2% lies in the top ten. This chain joins TRBV6-5 and TRBJ1-2, with 9 bases identical to TRBD1. This clonotype was obtained from a man aged 25 to 45 who had recovered from COVID-19. Sample: peripheral blood. This CDR3 reads CATGQGNGYTF. Written as DNA, the CDR3 is TGTGCCACTGGACAGGGGAATGGCTACACCTTC.